A selection of T cell receptor beta chains follows, all from one sample in a study of metastatic and nonmetastatic thyroid tumors. MiXCR re-clonotyped the PCR reads for TCRdb. The sample holds around 7,800 clones, around 30% seen once. The specimen was adjacent normal tissue. These receptors were obtained from a male donor with papillary thyroid cancer or a benign thyroid nodule (not recorded which). Some clones in this sample may be carry-over from other donors' samples. Each CDR3 is given with its conserved first and last residue. A D gene is named only where the DNA matches it firmly. Expanded clones are given a class, and other clones once, few, many or no size at all.

j_gene: TRBJ1-5; v_gene: TRBV6-5; abundance: few; d_gene: TRBD1; CDR3nt: TGTGCCAGCAGTCACCGGGACAGGGGGAATCAGCCCCAGCATTTT; CDR3aa: CASSHRDRGNQPQHF
j_gene: TRBJ1-3; v_gene: TRBV19; abundance: few; d_gene: .; CDR3nt: TGTGCCAGTATGGAGCGGGCAGTAGGAAACACCATATATTTT; CDR3aa: CASMERAVGNTIYF
j_gene: TRBJ2-3; v_gene: TRBV2; abundance: .; d_gene: .; CDR3nt: TGTGCCAGCATCTGGGCGGCAGATACGCAGTATTTT; CDR3aa: CASIWAADTQYF
j_gene: TRBJ2-5; v_gene: TRBV20-1; abundance: .; d_gene: .; CDR3nt: TGCAGTGCCAGCCACCAGGAGACCCAGTACTTC; CDR3aa: CSASHQETQYF
j_gene: TRBJ2-6; v_gene: TRBV29-1; abundance: medium-sized; d_gene: TRBD1; CDR3nt: TGCAGCTGGATAAGACAGGGGACCTCTGGGGCCAACGTCCTGACTTTC; CDR3aa: CSWIRQGTSGANVLTF
j_gene: TRBJ1-4; v_gene: TRBV27; abundance: medium-sized; d_gene: TRBD1; CDR3nt: TGTGCCAGCAGTTCAGGGGACAGCGGGGCTAATGAAAAACTGTTTTTT; CDR3aa: CASSSGDSGANEKLFF
j_gene: TRBJ1-2; v_gene: TRBV6-5; abundance: few; d_gene: .; CDR3nt: TGTGCCAGCAGTTGCCGTGACAGCGATGTCTACACCTTC; CDR3aa: CASSCRDSDVYTF
j_gene: TRBJ1-3; v_gene: TRBV7-8; abundance: medium-sized; d_gene: TRBD1; CDR3nt: TGTGCCAGCAGCCCGCCCCGGGGACAGGCCTCTGGAAACACCATATATTTT; CDR3aa: CASSPPRGQASGNTIYF
j_gene: TRBJ1-5; v_gene: TRBV20-1; abundance: .; d_gene: .; CDR3nt: TGCAGTGTAGTTCGGGAGGTGTGGTACTGGCAGCCCCAGCATTTT; CDR3aa: CSVVREVWYWQPQHF
j_gene: TRBJ1-4; v_gene: TRBV6-2/TRBV6-3; abundance: few; d_gene: .; CDR3nt: TGTGCCAGCAGTTACGGTTGGGGAAGCTCCGAAAAACTGTTTTTT; CDR3aa: CASSYGWGSSEKLFF
j_gene: TRBJ1-5; v_gene: TRBV30; abundance: .; d_gene: .; CDR3nt: TGTGCCTGGAGTGTATCAGGGGCGAGCAATCAGCCCCAGCATTTT; CDR3aa: CAWSVSGASNQPQHF
j_gene: TRBJ2-7; v_gene: TRBV6-1; abundance: large; d_gene: TRBD2; CDR3nt: TGTGCCAGCAGTGGGGATGGGGGGGTCGCCTACGAGCAGTACTTC; CDR3aa: CASSGDGGVAYEQYF
j_gene: TRBJ2-1; v_gene: TRBV6-1; abundance: medium-sized; d_gene: .; CDR3nt: TGTGCCAGCAGTGAAGAGATTAGATGGGAGCAGTTCTTC; CDR3aa: CASSEEIRWEQFF
j_gene: TRBJ2-1; v_gene: TRBV20-1; abundance: medium-sized; d_gene: .; CDR3nt: TGCAGTGCTAGAGTCGGGGGCGATTACAATGAGCAGTTCTTC; CDR3aa: CSARVGGDYNEQFF
j_gene: TRBJ1-1; v_gene: TRBV18; abundance: many; d_gene: .; CDR3nt: TGTGCCAGCTCACCCGCCTTCAAGAACACTGAAGCTTTCTTT; CDR3aa: CASSPAFKNTEAFF
j_gene: TRBJ1-1; v_gene: TRBV20-1; abundance: .; d_gene: TRBD1; CDR3nt: TGCAGTGCCGTGCCAGGGGGCAGAACTGAAGCTTTCTTT; CDR3aa: CSAVPGGRTEAFF
j_gene: TRBJ2-1; v_gene: TRBV7-5; abundance: once; d_gene: .; CDR3nt: .; CDR3aa: CTSVPAVTSPLGSGIYNEQFF
j_gene: TRBJ2-7; v_gene: TRBV2; abundance: .; d_gene: .; CDR3nt: TGTGCCAGCAGATCCTACGAGCAGTACTTC; CDR3aa: CASRSYEQYF
j_gene: TRBJ2-1; v_gene: TRBV18; abundance: many; d_gene: TRBD2; CDR3nt: TGTGCCAGCTCAGCGACTAGCGGGAGGGCTCCAGGAAATGAGCAGTTCTTC; CDR3aa: CASSATSGRAPGNEQFF
j_gene: TRBJ2-1; v_gene: TRBV6-2/TRBV6-3; abundance: few; d_gene: .; CDR3nt: TGTGCCAGCAGTTACGGTATGTGGGGACTTGCTTACAATGAGCAGTTCTTC; CDR3aa: CASSYGMWGLAYNEQFF
j_gene: TRBJ1-2; v_gene: TRBV4-1; abundance: few; d_gene: .; CDR3nt: TGCGCCAGCAGCCAAGTATCAGAAAACTATGGCTACACCTTC; CDR3aa: CASSQVSENYGYTF
j_gene: TRBJ1-1; v_gene: TRBV24-1; abundance: few; d_gene: TRBD1; CDR3nt: TGTGCCACCAGTGAGCTCCGGGACAGGGACTTGGCTTTCTTT; CDR3aa: CATSELRDRDLAFF
j_gene: TRBJ2-3; v_gene: TRBV2; abundance: medium-sized; d_gene: TRBD2; CDR3nt: TGTGCCAGCAGGGCTAGCGGGGGGGCAAATACGCAGTATTTT; CDR3aa: CASRASGGANTQYF
j_gene: TRBJ2-3; v_gene: TRBV7-3; abundance: .; d_gene: TRBD2; CDR3nt: TGTGCCAGCGGCTCAGCGGGATGCACATATACGCAGTATTTT; CDR3aa: CASGSAGCTYTQYF
j_gene: TRBJ2-7; v_gene: TRBV7-2; abundance: .; d_gene: .; CDR3nt: TGTGCCAGCAGCTTAGTTCCAGCGGAGACCTACGAGCAGTACTTC; CDR3aa: CASSLVPAETYEQYF
j_gene: TRBJ2-4; v_gene: TRBV5-4; abundance: many; d_gene: TRBD1; CDR3nt: TGTGCCAGCAGCTTGGCCAGGGGACAGAGGAACATTCAGTACTTC; CDR3aa: CASSLARGQRNIQYF
j_gene: TRBJ2-5; v_gene: TRBV20-1; abundance: .; d_gene: .; CDR3nt: TGCAGTGCTAGAGATCTCGGAGGGAGGGAGACCCAGTACTTC; CDR3aa: CSARDLGGRETQYF